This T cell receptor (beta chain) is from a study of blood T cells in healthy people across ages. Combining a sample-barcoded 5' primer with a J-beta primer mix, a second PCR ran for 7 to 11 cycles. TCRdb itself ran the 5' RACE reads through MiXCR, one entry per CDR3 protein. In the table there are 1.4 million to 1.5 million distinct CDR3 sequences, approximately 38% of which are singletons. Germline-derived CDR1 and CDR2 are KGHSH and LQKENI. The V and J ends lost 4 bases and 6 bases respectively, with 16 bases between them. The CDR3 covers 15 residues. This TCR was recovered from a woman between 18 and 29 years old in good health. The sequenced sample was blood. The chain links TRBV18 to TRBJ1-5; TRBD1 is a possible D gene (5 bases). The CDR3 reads CASSRPGTLGQPQHF. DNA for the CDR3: TGTGCCAGCTCACGTCCAGGGACGCTCGGTCAGCCCCAGCATTTT.